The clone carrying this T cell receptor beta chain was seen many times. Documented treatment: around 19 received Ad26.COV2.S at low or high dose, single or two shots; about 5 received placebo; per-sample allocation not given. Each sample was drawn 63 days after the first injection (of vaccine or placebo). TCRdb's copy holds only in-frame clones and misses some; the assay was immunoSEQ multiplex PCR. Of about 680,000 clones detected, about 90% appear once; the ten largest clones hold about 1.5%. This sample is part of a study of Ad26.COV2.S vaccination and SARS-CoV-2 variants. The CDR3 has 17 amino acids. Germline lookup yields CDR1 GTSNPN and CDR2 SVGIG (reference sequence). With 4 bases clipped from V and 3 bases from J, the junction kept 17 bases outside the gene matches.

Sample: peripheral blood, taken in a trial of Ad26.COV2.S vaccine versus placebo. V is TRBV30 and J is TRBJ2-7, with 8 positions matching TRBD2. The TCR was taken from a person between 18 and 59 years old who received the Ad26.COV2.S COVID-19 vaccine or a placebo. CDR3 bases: TGTGCCTGGACTCCGTTATCGGGACTAGTAACAAACTACGAGCAGTACTTC. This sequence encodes CAWTPLSGLVTNYEQYF.